This T cell receptor (beta chain) originates from a study of post-analysis software for immune sequencing data. Study information: Some patients lacked subtype; others had relapsing-remitting, secondary progressive or progressive-relapsing disease. Findings and caveats of the study: Normalized Chao1 diversity was significantly lower in multiple sclerosis patients than in controls. When the samples were clustered directly with F measure, those that had been prepared in the same batch showed strong co-clustering.

This clonotype occurred a few times. Its antigen is undetermined. The authors incorporated unique molecular identifiers into the TCR beta cDNA libraries. Input of roughly 0.9 to 11 million T cells yielded around 460,000 cDNA molecules. One entry per CDR3 protein, called by TCRdb with MiXCR from the PCR reads. The sample yields over 300,000 distinct CDR3 sequences, roughly 30% seen once. The sequence was obtained from a girl aged 5 to 17 with multiple sclerosis. Material for sequencing was blood.

CDR3 sequence reads: CASSLGTLRTGDNTEAFF. The CDR3 region has the DNA TGTGCCAGCAGCTTAGGCACCCTCCGGACAGGGGACAACACTGAAGCTTTCTTT. The V gene is TRBV7-9, the J gene TRBJ1-1, with TRBD1 matching 9 bases. This CDR3 is 18 amino acids long. The germline gives CDR1 SEHNR, CDR2 FQNEAQ (reference sequence). Trimming cost V 1 base and J 2 bases; bases outside gene matches: 11.